A single sample gave rise to the 12 T cell receptor beta chains below, sequenced in a study of shared clonotypes between healthy human individuals. This table comes from immunoSEQ multiplex PCR, and its TCRdb copy is limited to in-frame clones, with some not included. This table has a few million clones, around 95% appearing once. The sequencing sample was made of naive CD4+ T cells sorted from blood. Subset specified: CD45RA+ positively selected. These receptors were taken from a man aged 18 to 35 in good health.

The chain joins TRBV6-1 to TRBJ2-7; 8 nucleotides agree with TRBD1. Germline V gene data show CDR1 as MNHNS and CDR2 as SASEGT. The V gene end was trimmed by 6 bases and the J gene end by 7 bases; junction bases not matched to a gene: 8. This CDR3 spans 13 amino acids. The CDR3 spells CASRTAGGGEQYF. The DNA for the CDR3 is TGTGCCAGCAGGACTGCAGGGGGCGGTGAGCAGTACTTC.

The chain carries TRBV19 and TRBJ2-7; 10 nucleotides match TRBD1. Germline CDR1 LNHDA, CDR2 SQIVND (reference sequence). The trim removed 10 bases at V and 6 bases at J, leaving 15 bases unmatched. The CDR3 has 15 residues. The CDR3 DNA follows: TGTGCCACCATGGCTTGGGACAGGGGAAGGGTCGAGCAGTACTTC. Its translation: CATMAWDRGRVEQYF.

The CDR3 DNA sequence: TGCGCCAGCAGCGGAGCGGGGAGAGGAGGCAATGAGCAGTTCTTC. Translated, it gives CASSGAGRGGNEQFF. J is TRBJ2-1 and V is TRBV5-1, with 7 bases that match TRBD2. Germline V lookup: CDR1 SGHRS, CDR2 YFSETQ. This CDR3 contains 15 residues. V was clipped by 4 bases and J by 6 bases; unmatched bases: 10.

The chain links TRBV19 to TRBJ2-6; tentative D call: TRBD2 (7 bases). The CDR3 extends over 17 amino acids. V lost 1 base to trimming and J lost 0 bases, with 10 bases between them. The germline CDR1 and CDR2 sequences are LNHDA and SQIVND (reference sequence). The CDR3 nucleotides are TGTGCCAGTAGTATAGCGGGGGGCGGCTCTGGGGCCAACGTCCTGACTTTC. Protein: CASSIAGGGSGANVLTF.

The chain couples TRBV2 to TRBJ2-2; D unresolved. Trimming shortened V by 9 bases and J by 1 base, and 12 bases separated the two germline ends. The CDR3 has 14 amino acids. CDR1 and CDR2 from the germline V gene are SNHLY and FYNNEI. CDR3 in DNA: TGTGCCAGTAGCTCGGGCCGGAACACCGGGGAGCTGTTTTTT. Amino acid sequence: CASSSGRNTGELFF.

The chain joins TRBV5-4 to TRBJ2-3; 7 bases agree with TRBD2. The J segment lost 0 bases and the V segment lost 4 bases, leaving 2 bases of the junction unmatched. This CDR3 spans 14 amino acids. Germline CDR1 SGHNT, CDR2 YYREEE (reference sequence). The CDR3, as DNA: TGTGCCAGCAGCCTAGCGGCTAGCACAGATACGCAGTATTTT. It encodes CASSLAASTDTQYF.

The V call is TRBV28, the J call TRBJ1-5; possibly TRBD1 for D (6 bases). This CDR3 comprises 17 residues. The germline V and J ends were trimmed by 4 bases and 5 bases, with 21 bases remaining between them. CDR1 and CDR2 (germline): MDHEN, SYDVKM. Here the CDR3 reads CASSSPRGASEDQPQHF. The CDR3 region has the DNA TGTGCCAGCAGTTCCCCAAGGGGGGCCTCTGAGGATCAGCCCCAGCATTTT.

This chain joins TRBV19 and TRBJ2-3, with no clear D. The ends were cut back, 4 bases at V and 0 bases at J, with 11 bases in the middle. This CDR3 has 15 amino acids. The germline V gene encodes CDR1 LNHDA and CDR2 SQIVND (reference sequence). The CDR3 coding sequence is TGTGCCAGTAGTACACGACATTCTAGCACAGATACGCAGTATTTT. It translates to CASSTRHSSTDTQYF. The full variable domain, in which reference TRBV19 and TRBJ2-3 provide the parts outside the CDR3, is DGGITQSPKYLFRKEGQNVTLSCEQNLNHDAMYWYRQDPGQGLRLIYYSQIVNDFQKGDIAEGYSVSREKKESFPLTVTSAQKNPTAFYLCASSTRHSSTDTQYFGPGTRLTVL.

The chain recombines TRBV11-1 with TRBJ1-1; D is possibly TRBD1 (6 bases). V dropped 6 bases and J dropped 7 bases, with 12 bases sitting between them. CDR1 is SGHAT, CDR2 FQDESV, per germline (reference sequence). CDR3 length: 12 amino acids. In DNA form, the CDR3 reads TGTGCCAGCAGGCTTAGGGGGTTTGAAGCTTTCTTT. Its translation: CASRLRGFEAFF.

The CDR3: CASTTTLFSSTHEQFF. CDR3 sequence (DNA): TGTGCCAGCACCACCACCCTATTCAGCTCAACCCATGAGCAGTTCTTC. The chain employs TRBV27 and TRBJ2-1, with D unclear. The germline CDR1 and CDR2 sequences are MNHEY and SMNVEV (reference sequence). The CDR3 runs 16 residues. Trimming cost V 7 bases and J 8 bases, with 24 bases left between them.

This clone was picked up one time. The rearrangement links TRBV7-2 to TRBJ1-3, with D uncertain. CDR1 and CDR2 (germline): SGHTA, FQGNSA. The ends were cut back, 5 bases at V and 0 bases at J, with 11 bases in the middle. This CDR3 has 15 residues. The CDR3 is CASSATRSSGNTIYF. The DNA for the CDR3 is TGTGCCAGCAGCGCGACGAGGAGCTCTGGAAACACCATATATTTT.

This chain connects TRBV30 to TRBJ2-5, with D possibly called TRBD1 or TRBD2 (6 bases each). The CDR3 extends over 12 amino acids. The V gene's germline CDR1 is GTSNPN and CDR2 SVGIG (reference sequence). Trimming removed 3 bases from V and 5 bases from J, with 10 bases in between. This CDR3 reads CAWRGGRETQYF. Written as DNA, the CDR3 is TGTGCCTGGAGGGGGGGCAGGGAGACCCAGTACTTC.